This T cell receptor (beta chain) is drawn from a study of shared clonotypes between healthy human individuals. Sequencing used immunoSEQ multiplex PCR; TCRdb keeps in-frame clones, though not all of them. The repertoire has about 1,500,000 clones, roughly 96% of them found once; the top ten carry approximately 1.2%. Study-level results: In this cohort, only blood was sampled, and tissue repertoires likely differ. The small donor group covered limited genetic and exposure diversity.

The CDR3 has 14 amino acids. V lost 3 bases to trimming and J lost 1 base, with 9 bases between them. From germline, CDR1 is MNHEY and CDR2 SMNVEV (reference sequence). On this clone: What it binds is unknown. Other DNA sequences of this sample code for an identical CDR3.

This receptor was obtained from a man aged 25-40 years in good health. The rearrangement uses TRBV27 and TRBJ2-5; D remains ambiguous. The sample consisted of naive CD4+ T cells sorted from blood. Subset given: CD45RA+ positively selected. The CDR3 bases are TGTGCCAGCAGTTTCACGGGTCGCCAAGAGACCCAGTACTTC. Protein product: CASSFTGRQETQYF.